In this sample, the clone carrying this TCR beta chain turned up a few times. The antigen remains unidentified. This specimen belongs to a study of tumor-infiltrating lymphocytes in primary liver carcinoma. Study-level results: Top-250-clone fractions were significantly higher in tumors than in blood (p = 0.039).

The study co-extracted DNA and RNA from around 18-30 mg of unsorted bulk tissue. A constant-region primer primed TCR beta cDNA synthesis from about 0.55 ug of total RNA. Researchers made the TCR beta libraries by running three nested multiplex PCR rounds with slightly modified ARM-PCR. In TCRdb, the multiplex PCR reads were re-called with MiXCR into one record per CDR3 protein. The table shows approximately 30,000 distinct CDR3 sequences, with 60% to 80% occurring only once. The sample comprised liver tumor tissue from sampling region 3. Subset: tumor region T3, left-lateral pole. This TCR was sampled from a woman younger than 45 with primary liver carcinoma and hepatitis B virus infection.

For the CDR3, the DNA is TGTGCCAGCAGCGGCGGGACTAGCGGCACAGATACGCAGCATTTT. This translates into CASSGGTSGTDTQHF. The chain carries TRBV9 and TRBJ2-3; possible D gene TRBD1, 5 bases. With the DNA end fitting TRBJ1-5 better, the J assignment may be wrong. Germline V gene sequence: CDR1 SGDLS, CDR2 YYNGEE. The CDR3 consists of 15 residues.